The source of this TCR beta chain is a study of T cell changes during pregnancy in multiple sclerosis. Libraries were prepared by immunoSEQ multiplex PCR; TCRdb keeps only in-frame clonotypes and omits some of them. The sample lists fewer than 75,000 clones; more than 85% were seen once. V lost 4 bases and J 8 bases, leaving 15 bases between the germline ends. Per germline, CDR1 MNHEY and CDR2 SMNVEV (reference sequence). The length of the CDR3 is 14 residues. This material consisted of peripheral blood, taken in the first trimester of pregnancy. The rearrangement links TRBV27 to TRBJ2-1, with a tentative D call TRBD2 (5 bases). The TCR sequence derives from a female donor with multiple sclerosis, enrolled in a pregnancy study. This CDR3 is CASSSARLEDEQFF. CDR3 in DNA: TGTGCCAGCAGTTCGGCCAGGTTGGAGGATGAGCAGTTCTTC.